This T cell receptor beta chain comes out of a study of identical twins. Template switching created a universal primer site, and the cDNA included unique molecular identifiers. TCRdb called the 5' RACE reads again in MiXCR, with one record for every CDR3 protein. In the table there are 570,000 or so distinct CDR3 sequences, roughly 9.5% of which are singletons. Findings and limits, study-wide: Less excess twin sharing appeared in beta out-of-frame sequences. Out-of-frame sharing of TCR alpha in monozygotic twins was underestimated by models. Cross-sectional statistical analysis was relied on for the conclusions, without the same donors being followed.

Points on this clonotype: Its target is not known.

Germline V gives CDR1 LGHNA, CDR2 YNFKEQ. Trimming took off 1 base at V and 0 bases at J, with 12 bases between the two ends. The CDR3 length is 16 residues. These same data were also listed under a study on yellow fever vaccine responses in identical twins.

The V and J genes are TRBV4-2 and TRBJ1-1; D not certain. What was sequenced was PBMCs. This sequence was found in a woman between 18 and 30 years old in good health. CDR3 region: CASSQVRLQVNTEAFF. Here the CDR3 DNA reads TGTGCCAGCAGCCAAGTGCGGTTACAAGTGAACACTGAAGCTTTCTTT.